A selection of T cell receptor beta chains follows, all from one sample in a study of blood T cell repertoires in COVID-19. Clones were sequenced by immunoSEQ multiplex PCR, and TCRdb holds only the in-frame ones, with some missing. The sample shows around 290,000 clones, approximately 89% of them seen only once. The sample consisted of PBMCs or T cells enriched from blood (not recorded which). The receptors stem from a woman under 30 who had recovered from COVID-19. Each CDR3 is given with its conserved first and last residue. Each record gives: J gene, D gene, clone size, V gene, CDR3 DNA, CDR3 protein. The D gene is left open where the match is weak. Where a row states a size, it is once, few, many or the class of an expanded clone; other rows omit it.

TRBJ1-5	-	-	TRBV6-5	TGTGCCAGCGAGGCTTACGGCGAGCCCCAGCATTTT	CASEAYGEPQHF
TRBJ2-7	-	-	TRBV2	TGTGCCAGCAGTGAAAAGGCGGAAACCTACGAGCAGTACTTC	CASSEKAETYEQYF
TRBJ2-3	TRBD1	-	TRBV4-3	TGCGCCAGCAGCCAAGATTTCGGACAGGCCACAGATACGCAGTATTTT	CASSQDFGQATDTQYF
TRBJ2-3	TRBD2	-	TRBV6-4	TGTGCCATCAAGGGACTAGCGGGGTTTACATCCGACACAGATACGCAGTATTTT	CAIKGLAGFTSDTDTQYF
TRBJ2-3	TRBD2	-	TRBV25-1	TGTGCCAGCAGTGAAGTACTAGCGGGAGTCGGAAGCACAGATACGCAGTATTTT	CASSEVLAGVGSTDTQYF
TRBJ1-4	TRBD1	once	TRBV3-1/TRBV3-2	TGTGCCAGCAGCCAAGAAAACCCTTTGGGGACAGGGGAGGCTGAAAAACTGTTTTTT	CASSQENPLGTGEAEKLFF
TRBJ1-5	-	few	TRBV27	TGTGCCAGCAGTTTATCTGGGGGCGGGGGGCCCCAGCATTTT	CASSLSGGGGPQHF
TRBJ1-2	TRBD1	once	TRBV10-3	TGTGCCATCAGTGACCGGGACAGGGTTCCTTATAACTATGGCTACACCTTC	CAISDRDRVPYNYGYTF
TRBJ2-1	TRBD2	-	TRBV15	TGTGCCACCAGCAGAGGAAACGCGGGGGTCTACAATGAGCAGTTCTTC	CATSRGNAGVYNEQFF
TRBJ1-4	TRBD1	-	TRBV30	TGTGCCTGTGGACAGGTTAATGAAAAACTGTTTTTT	CACGQVNEKLFF
TRBJ2-5	TRBD1	-	TRBV7-8	TGTGCCAGCAGCTTTACAGGGGGCGAGGTGAAAGAGACCCAGTACTTC	CASSFTGGEVKETQYF
TRBJ2-7	TRBD2	-	TRBV4-2	TGTGCCAGCAGCCAAGCTGGAGCGGCGGGAGGGCCTTTAAAGCGTCACGAGCAGTACTTC	CASSQAGAAGGPLKRHEQYF
TRBJ2-1	-	-	TRBV7-9	TGTGCCAGCAGCTTAGGACTTCCAGACAATGAGCAGTTCTTC	CASSLGLPDNEQFF
TRBJ1-4	TRBD1	many	TRBV5-5	TGTGCCAGCAGCCCGAGGGGGCGGACGACTAATGAAAAACTGTTTTTT	CASSPRGRTTNEKLFF
TRBJ2-1	TRBD1	-	TRBV7-2	TGTGCCAGCAGCCTCAACACAGGGGTGAGGAATGAGCAGTTCTTC	CASSLNTGVRNEQFF
TRBJ1-4	TRBD1	-	TRBV7-9	TGTGCCAGCAGCCCAGGACAGGGCGATTTTGAAAAACTGTTTTTT	CASSPGQGDFEKLFF
TRBJ1-4	TRBD1	-	TRBV15	TGTGCCACCAGGATTTCACCGGGACAGCCGGACGAAAAACTGTTTTTT	CATRISPGQPDEKLFF
TRBJ2-3	-	-	TRBV28	TGTGCCAGCAGTTCATTCGCCGGGATAGATACGCAGTATTTT	CASSSFAGIDTQYF
TRBJ1-5	-	once	TRBV28	TGTGCCAGCAGTTTAAAGGAGAAGCCCCAGCATTTT	CASSLKEKPQHF
TRBJ2-3	TRBD2	few	TRBV29-1	TGCAGCGTGCCGGGAGGGAGCACAGATACGCAGTATTTT	CSVPGGSTDTQYF